This TCR beta chain was identified in a study of shared clonotypes between healthy human individuals. The assay was run at deep level. Data came from immunoSEQ multiplex PCR; TCRdb stores just in-frame clones and leaves some out. The sample records about 670,000 clones, 72% being singletons. Study conclusions and caveats: Exclusively blood specimens were collected; tissue repertoires likely differ.

From CD4+ cells came CD45RA+ naive and CD45RA-negative memory subsets. This clone was detected once. Its antigen remains unknown. CDR3 length: 16 residues. With 1 base removed from V and 6 bases from J, the gap between germline ends came to 16 bases. CDR1 and CDR2 (germline): SGHRS, YFSETQ. The genes are TRBV5-1 and TRBJ1-4, with a weak D call TRBD1 (6 bases). Sequencing used memory CD4+ T cells sorted from blood. Subset specified: CD45RA-negative fraction. The receptor was derived from a woman aged 25 to 39 in good health. The CDR3, as DNA: TGCGCCAGCAGCTTGCCCAGGGGAGGATCGGATGAAAAACTGTTTTTT. The encoded protein is CASSLPRGGSDEKLFF.